This T cell receptor beta chain was recovered during a study of blood T cell repertoires in COVID-19. The assay was immunoSEQ multiplex PCR, and TCRdb's table has in-frame clones only and misses some. This sample has around 230,000 clones, with 70% to 85% found just once. The germline CDR1 and CDR2 sequences are SGHTS and YDEGEE. V was cut by 0 bases and J by 0 bases, with 22 bases left in between. The CDR3 sequence is 20 residues long. The rearrangement joins TRBV5-8 to TRBJ1-5; D call uncertain. The sequence came from a man aged 40-55 years who had recovered from COVID-19. Sequencing was done on a sample of peripheral blood. The CDR3 region has the DNA TGTGCCAGCAGCTTGGCCGTTAGTTCAAGAAGCTACCATAGCAATCAGCCCCAGCATTTT. Amino acids: CASSLAVSSRSYHSNQPQHF.